Sequencing of this TCR beta chain was carried out in a study of shared clonotypes between healthy human individuals. Per the germline V gene, CDR1 is SQVTM and CDR2 is ANQGSEA. Trimming cost V 1 base and J 1 base, with 14 bases left between them. The CDR3 contains 15 residues. Profiled with immunoSEQ multiplex PCR; TCRdb holds only in-frame clones, not every one. The sample carries fewer than 550,000 clones, about 79% recorded once. The TCR was taken from a woman in her forties in good health. Some clones in this sample may be carry-over from other donors' samples. Sequenced material: PBMCs. This chain uses TRBV29-1 with TRBJ2-7, with D possibly TRBD1 on 6 matching bases. CDR3 bases: TGCAGCGTTGAAGCTACAGGGAGTGGATCCTACGAGCAGTACTTC. Amino acids: CSVEATGSGSYEQYF.